This TCR beta chain was identified during a study of blood T cells in healthy people across ages. The donors, all healthy, were Caucasians living in Russia, aged about 6 to 100. Study-level findings and limits: Not knowing donor CMV status may have confounded expanded clonotype changes.

The V end lost 0 bases, the J end lost 4 bases, and 15 bases lay between the germline ends. From germline, CDR1 is LNHNV and CDR2 YYDKDF (reference sequence). The length of the CDR3 is 16 residues. There are many counts of this clonotype. The antigen is unknown. A second PCR of 7 to 11 cycles used a sample-barcoded 5' primer and a J-beta primer mix. TCRdb re-called the 5' RACE reads with MiXCR, one entry per CDR3 protein. The table shows more than 650,000 distinct CDR3 sequences, with about 24% occurring only once. The V call is TRBV15, the J call TRBJ2-5, with D perhaps matching TRBD1 (5 bases). The TCR comes from a man between 65 and 85 years old in good health. Sequenced input: blood. CDR3 nucleotides: TGTGCCACCAGCAGAGATTCGAGCAGGGTGGGAGAGACCCAGTACTTC. Amino acid sequence: CATSRDSSRVGETQYF.